A single sample gave rise to the 30 T cell receptor beta chains below, sequenced in a study of Graves' ophthalmopathy and Graves' hyperthyroidism. For repertoire sequencing, the TCR beta CDR3 regions were amplified from RNA transcripts. HTBI primers served in a first-round RT-PCR, which a second-round multiplex PCR followed. TCRdb called the multiplex PCR reads again in MiXCR, with one record for every CDR3 protein. The profile covers roughly 160,000 distinct CDR3 sequences, with approximately 38% appearing a single time and roughly 5.2% taken by the ten largest. Sequences were obtained from peripheral blood. The receptor source for this set is a middle-aged woman with Graves' ophthalmopathy.

Ten or more counts support this clonotype. A single base separates this from a much larger clone, so it may be a read error. The chain uses TRBV11-1 and TRBJ2-2, with 7 bases identical to TRBD2. The germline V gene has CDR1 SGHAT and CDR2 FQDESV (reference sequence). The CDR3 is 14 residues long. The CDR3 loop is CASSRFGRTGELSF. DNA for the CDR3: TGTGCCAGCAGCCGCTTCGGGAGGACCGGGGAGCTGTCTTTT.

Ten or more counts support this clonotype. The rearrangement joins TRBV18 to TRBJ1-1; perhaps TRBD1 as D (6 bases). V shed 6 bases and J shed 7 bases, with 27 bases lying between them. Germline assignment: CDR1 KGHSH and CDR2 LQKENI. This CDR3 has 17 amino acids. The CDR3 loop reads CASSHSRIPQGRDEAFF. CDR3 DNA: TGTGCCAGCTCGCATTCGCGGATCCCACAGGGCCGGGATGAAGCTTTCTTT. Together with reference TRBV18 and TRBJ1-1, the CDR3 gives the full variable domain: NAGVMQNPRHLVRRRGQEARLRCSPMKGHSHVYWYRQLPEEGLKFMVYLQKENIIDESGMPKERFSAEFPKEGPSILRIQQVVRGDSAAYFCASSHSRIPQGRDEAFFGQGTRLTVV.

This clonotype was observed many times. The rearrangement links TRBV27 to TRBJ1-6, with 9 positions matching TRBD1. The CDR3 loop spans 16 amino acids. Germline CDR1 reads MNHEY; CDR2 reads SMNVEV (reference sequence). Trimming cost V 5 bases and J 7 bases; bases outside gene matches: 9. The CDR3 spells CASSPRGGTGNSPLHF. CDR3 DNA sequence: TGTGCCAGCAGTCCTCGAGGAGGGACAGGGAATTCACCCCTCCACTTT.

The CDR3 DNA sequence: TGTGCCAGCAGTTTATTAGATAAGACAGGGCCAAACACTGAAGCTTTCTTT. Translation: CASSLLDKTGPNTEAFF. This chain connects TRBV27 to TRBJ1-1; 7 bases line up with TRBD1. CDR1 MNHEY and CDR2 SMNVEV come from the germline V gene (reference sequence). The V gene end was trimmed by 1 base and the J gene end by 2 bases; junction bases not matched to a gene: 10. The CDR3 extends over 17 amino acids.

This clonotype was observed many times. The chain couples TRBV12-3 or TRBV12-4 to TRBJ1-6, with TRBD1 as a possible D gene (5 bases). Trimming pared 0 bases from V and 7 bases from J, leaving 13 bases between. CDR3 length: 16 residues. The CDR3 here is CASSLAPHGGNSPLHF. The CDR3 DNA is TGTGCCAGCAGTTTAGCACCGCACGGGGGAAATTCACCCCTCCACTTT.

This clonotype is medium-sized by share. The chain couples TRBV28 to TRBJ1-1; no firm D call. CDR1 is MDHEN, CDR2 SYDVKM, per germline. V lost 6 bases, J lost 0 bases, and 8 bases lay in between. The length of the CDR3 is 13 residues. DNA for the CDR3: TGTGCCAGCAGGCCGAACATGAACACTGAAGCTTTCTTT. Its protein is CASRPNMNTEAFF.

This rearrangement joins TRBV6-1 to TRBJ1-2; D perhaps matches TRBD1 (5 bases). V was cut by 4 bases and J by 3 bases, with 12 bases left in between. CDR1 and CDR2 (germline): MNHNS, SASEGT. The CDR3 sequence is 14 residues long. CDR3 nucleotides: TGTGCCAGCAGTGGTTTCGTGACAGACTATGGCTACACCTTC. Protein product: CASSGFVTDYGYTF.

This clonotype was seen repeatedly, ten times or more. The gene calls are TRBV6-2 or TRBV6-3 and TRBJ1-1, with D perhaps matching TRBD1 (6 bases). V gave up 0 bases and J gave up 3 bases, with 14 bases separating them. This CDR3 is built from 16 residues. From germline, CDR1 is MNHEY and CDR2 SVGEGT. The CDR3 loop is CASSYSVGDTYTEAFF. The CDR3 DNA follows: TGTGCCAGCAGTTACTCGGTTGGGGACACCTACACTGAAGCTTTCTTT.

This clonotype was found many times. The chain has TRBV11-2 and TRBJ2-7; D perhaps matches TRBD1 (7 bases). Germline assignment: CDR1 SGHAT and CDR2 FQNNGV. V was shortened by 4 bases and J by 4 bases, with 20 bases between the two germline ends. This CDR3 has 16 residues. This chain's CDR3 is CASSSPADRAGYEQYF. CDR3 DNA: TGTGCCAGCAGCTCGCCAGCTGACAGGGCGGGATACGAGCAGTACTTC.

This rearrangement joins TRBV6-2 or TRBV6-3 to TRBJ2-4, with D tentatively TRBD2 (5 bases). V lost 5 bases and J lost 0, with 8 bases in between. This CDR3 has 14 residues. Germline CDR1 and CDR2: MNHEY and SVGEGT. The CDR3 here is CASSPGVAKNIQYF. The CDR3 nucleotides read TGTGCCAGCAGTCCCGGGGTAGCCAAAAACATTCAGTACTTC.

In its sample, this clonotype was seen many times. The CDR3 DNA is TGTGCCAGCAGTTTATGGGCAGTAGGTGGAAACACCATATATTTT. Residues: CASSLWAVGGNTIYF. The chain carries TRBV28 and TRBJ1-3; D not resolved. V lost 0 bases, J lost 3 bases, and 9 bases lay in between. Per the germline V gene, CDR1 is MDHEN and CDR2 is SYDVKM. The CDR3 covers 15 residues.

This clonotype has a count of ten or more. CDR3 DNA: TGTGCCAGCAGTTACTCAGGCTATGGCTACACCTTC. Encoded protein: CASSYSGYGYTF. V and J are TRBV6-5 and TRBJ1-2; no clear D. Germline V gene sequence: CDR1 MNHEY, CDR2 SVGAGI. V lost 0 bases to trimming and J lost 4 bases, with 3 bases between them. The CDR3 is 12 amino acids.

In this sample, this clonotype turned up many times. The CDR3 is CASSQARNTEAFF. The CDR3 nucleotides are TGTGCCAGCAGCCAGGCCAGAAACACTGAAGCTTTCTTT. The V gene is TRBV14, the J gene TRBJ1-1; D gene ambiguous. The V end was cut by 3 bases, the J end by 2 bases, with 7 bases between. This CDR3 region has 13 residues. Germline assignment: CDR1 SGHDN and CDR2 FVKESK. The entire variable domain, with the rest obtained from reference TRBV14 and TRBJ1-1, is as follows: EAGVTQFPSHSVIEKGQTVTLRCDPISGHDNLYWYRRVMGKEIKFLLHFVKESKQDESGMPNNRFLAERTGGTYSTLKVQPAELEDSGVYFCASSQARNTEAFFGQGTRLTVV.

The table lists this clonotype with many counts. The chain couples TRBV6-5 to TRBJ1-5; TRBD1 is a possible D gene (5 bases). Trimming cost V 6 bases and J 0 bases, with 15 bases left between them. Germline V gene data show CDR1 as MNHEY and CDR2 as SVGAGI. This CDR3 contains 16 residues. CDR3 DNA: TGTGCCAGCAGGGGAACAGGAACCCCTAGCAATCAGCCCCAGCATTTT. Residues: CASRGTGTPSNQPQHF.

This clonotype was seen at least ten times. The V gene is TRBV28, the J gene TRBJ1-1, with TRBD1 identical over 7 bases. V was clipped by 3 bases and J by 5 bases; unmatched bases: 9. The CDR3 has 15 amino acids. In germline, CDR1 is MDHEN, CDR2 SYDVKM. For the CDR3, the DNA is TGTGCCAGCAGTTTGGGGCCAGGGGGAAGAACTGAAGCTTTCTTT. Protein: CASSLGPGGRTEAFF.

This clonotype was seen a handful of times. The V and J genes are TRBV10-3 and TRBJ1-2; D remains ambiguous. This CDR3 is 13 amino acids long. The V end lost 7 bases, the J end lost 4 bases, and 13 bases lay between the germline ends. The germline V gene encodes CDR1 ENHRY and CDR2 SYGVKD. The chain's CDR3 is CAINLDGFYGYTF. The CDR3 DNA reads TGTGCCATCAATTTAGACGGATTCTATGGCTACACCTTC.

There are many counts of this clonotype. The chain combines TRBV28 with TRBJ2-1; D not resolved. CDR3 length: 12 amino acids. Germline V gene sequence: CDR1 MDHEN, CDR2 SYDVKM. Trimming left V 2 bases short and J 9 bases short, with 8 bases between. The CDR3 DNA reads TGTGCCAGCAGTTTACAACTGGGTGAGCAGTTCTTC. Translated: CASSLQLGEQFF.

The sample holds many counts of this clonotype. The chain links TRBV20-1 to TRBJ1-2; D might be TRBD1 (6 bases). Trimming removed 0 bases from V and 4 bases from J, with 12 bases in between. This CDR3 is 14 amino acids long. Germline V lookup: CDR1 DFQATT, CDR2 SNEGSKA (reference sequence). The CDR3 reads CSAREWGLGYGYTF. In DNA form, the CDR3 reads TGCAGTGCTAGAGAATGGGGGCTGGGCTATGGCTACACCTTC.

This clonotype was seen repeatedly, ten times or more. The CDR3 loop is CASSGAGGYEQYF. CDR3 nucleotide sequence: TGTGCCAGCAGTGGGGCAGGGGGCTACGAGCAGTACTTC. This rearrangement joins TRBV12-3 or TRBV12-4 to TRBJ2-7; 7 bases map to TRBD1. With 5 bases clipped from V and 3 bases from J, the junction kept 4 bases outside the gene matches. The CDR3 totals 13 residues.

The J gene is TRBJ2-7, the V gene TRBV28; D perhaps matches TRBD2 (5 bases). With 10 bases removed from V and 7 bases from J, the gap between germline ends came to 8 bases. This CDR3 contains 9 residues. Germline lookup yields CDR1 MDHEN and CDR2 SYDVKM. Here the CDR3 DNA reads TGTGCCACCTCGGGGGAGCAGTACTTC. It is translated as CATSGEQYF.

This sequence joins TRBV6-2 or TRBV6-3 and TRBJ2-7, with D uncertain. Trimming removed 8 bases from V and 5 bases from J, with 7 bases in between. Germline CDR1 and CDR2: MNHEY and SVGEGT. The CDR3 totals 10 residues. CDR3 amino acids: CASGINEQYF. The CDR3 DNA reads TGTGCCAGCGGGATTAACGAGCAGTACTTC.

This clonotype was observed a handful of times. The V call is TRBV28, the J call TRBJ2-5, with 11 bases that match TRBD2. The CDR3 sequence is 15 residues long. In germline, CDR1 is MDHEN, CDR2 SYDVKM. V gave up 8 bases and J gave up 5 bases; unmatched junction bases: 10. The CDR3 sequence is CASLFSGRAGETQYF. In DNA form, the CDR3 reads TGTGCCAGCCTTTTTAGCGGGAGGGCCGGGGAGACCCAGTACTTC.

This clonotype was recorded at least ten times. V usage is TRBV18 and J usage is TRBJ1-1; D is unresolved. The CDR3 is 14 residues long. Germline CDR1 KGHSH, CDR2 LQKENI. Deletions cut 1 base from V and 3 bases from J, with 9 bases between. The CDR3 loop reads CASSPLGGDTEAFF. The CDR3 DNA sequence: TGTGCCAGCTCACCACTAGGTGGGGACACTGAAGCTTTCTTT.

This clonotype occurred many times. The chain recombines TRBV6-2 or TRBV6-3 with TRBJ2-5; 14 positions match TRBD2. The CDR3 has 17 amino acids. V lost 4 bases and J lost 5; bases outside the gene matches: 9. Germline values: CDR1 MNHEY, CDR2 SVGEGT. The CDR3 reads CASSLRLAGGPFETQYF. In DNA form, the CDR3 reads TGTGCCAGCAGTTTAAGACTAGCGGGGGGGCCCTTTGAGACCCAGTACTTC.

Ten or more counts support this clonotype. The chain couples TRBV28 to TRBJ1-1, with TRBD1 matching over 7 bases. The CDR3 contains 15 residues. J was trimmed by 0 bases and V by 6 bases; bases with no gene match: 7. Germline CDR1 MDHEN, CDR2 SYDVKM. The CDR3 region is CASSPRDSLNTEAFF. CDR3 DNA: TGTGCCAGCAGCCCGAGGGACAGCTTGAACACTGAAGCTTTCTTT.

This clonotype was counted between two and nine times. The CDR3 coding sequence is TGTGCCAGCAGCACCTCCGGGACAGGTGCTAAACCCCTCCACTTT. Protein sequence: CASSTSGTGAKPLHF. The chain employs TRBV12-3 or TRBV12-4 and TRBJ1-6; 8 bases match TRBD1. The CDR3 is made up of 15 amino acids. J was trimmed by 12 bases and V by 6 bases; bases with no gene match: 13.

At least ten counts were recorded for this clonotype. This chain joins TRBV27 and TRBJ1-5, with 7 bases identical to TRBD1. Germline loops: CDR1 MNHEY, CDR2 SMNVEV (reference sequence). This CDR3 spans 21 amino acids. The V and J ends lost 2 bases and 2 bases, in that order; junction bases with no gene match: 21. The CDR3 coding sequence is TGTGCCAGCAGTTTAAAGGCCCCGACAGGGAAGGTCCCTCGGGGCAATCAGCCCCAGCATTTT. Its translation is CASSLKAPTGKVPRGNQPQHF.

The chain carries TRBV6-1 and TRBJ1-3; no clear D. CDR1 and CDR2 from the germline V gene are MNHNS and SASEGT. The CDR3 is 16 residues long. V gave up 5 bases and J gave up 0 bases, with 14 bases separating them. This CDR3 is CASSRRYDNSGNTIYF. The CDR3 nucleotides are TGTGCCAGCAGTCGAAGGTATGACAACTCTGGAAACACCATATATTTT.

In its sample, this clonotype was seen many times. The chain couples TRBV24-1 to TRBJ2-5; possibly TRBD1 for D (6 bases). This CDR3 spans 14 amino acids. CDR1 and CDR2 (germline): KGHDR, SFDVKD. V was trimmed by 3 bases and J by 0 bases, leaving 7 bases between them. CDR3 residues: CATSDHRDQETQYF. The CDR3 nucleotides are TGTGCCACCAGTGATCACAGGGACCAAGAGACCCAGTACTTC.

The rearrangement links TRBV11-2 to TRBJ1-2; 8 nucleotides match TRBD1. With 5 bases clipped from V and 2 bases from J, the junction kept 10 bases outside the gene matches. The germline CDR1 and CDR2 sequences are SGHAT and FQNNGV. CDR3 length: 16 amino acids. The CDR3 DNA sequence: TGTGCCAGCAGCACCACCGCCGGGACAGGAAACTATGGCTACACCTTC. Protein sequence: CASSTTAGTGNYGYTF.